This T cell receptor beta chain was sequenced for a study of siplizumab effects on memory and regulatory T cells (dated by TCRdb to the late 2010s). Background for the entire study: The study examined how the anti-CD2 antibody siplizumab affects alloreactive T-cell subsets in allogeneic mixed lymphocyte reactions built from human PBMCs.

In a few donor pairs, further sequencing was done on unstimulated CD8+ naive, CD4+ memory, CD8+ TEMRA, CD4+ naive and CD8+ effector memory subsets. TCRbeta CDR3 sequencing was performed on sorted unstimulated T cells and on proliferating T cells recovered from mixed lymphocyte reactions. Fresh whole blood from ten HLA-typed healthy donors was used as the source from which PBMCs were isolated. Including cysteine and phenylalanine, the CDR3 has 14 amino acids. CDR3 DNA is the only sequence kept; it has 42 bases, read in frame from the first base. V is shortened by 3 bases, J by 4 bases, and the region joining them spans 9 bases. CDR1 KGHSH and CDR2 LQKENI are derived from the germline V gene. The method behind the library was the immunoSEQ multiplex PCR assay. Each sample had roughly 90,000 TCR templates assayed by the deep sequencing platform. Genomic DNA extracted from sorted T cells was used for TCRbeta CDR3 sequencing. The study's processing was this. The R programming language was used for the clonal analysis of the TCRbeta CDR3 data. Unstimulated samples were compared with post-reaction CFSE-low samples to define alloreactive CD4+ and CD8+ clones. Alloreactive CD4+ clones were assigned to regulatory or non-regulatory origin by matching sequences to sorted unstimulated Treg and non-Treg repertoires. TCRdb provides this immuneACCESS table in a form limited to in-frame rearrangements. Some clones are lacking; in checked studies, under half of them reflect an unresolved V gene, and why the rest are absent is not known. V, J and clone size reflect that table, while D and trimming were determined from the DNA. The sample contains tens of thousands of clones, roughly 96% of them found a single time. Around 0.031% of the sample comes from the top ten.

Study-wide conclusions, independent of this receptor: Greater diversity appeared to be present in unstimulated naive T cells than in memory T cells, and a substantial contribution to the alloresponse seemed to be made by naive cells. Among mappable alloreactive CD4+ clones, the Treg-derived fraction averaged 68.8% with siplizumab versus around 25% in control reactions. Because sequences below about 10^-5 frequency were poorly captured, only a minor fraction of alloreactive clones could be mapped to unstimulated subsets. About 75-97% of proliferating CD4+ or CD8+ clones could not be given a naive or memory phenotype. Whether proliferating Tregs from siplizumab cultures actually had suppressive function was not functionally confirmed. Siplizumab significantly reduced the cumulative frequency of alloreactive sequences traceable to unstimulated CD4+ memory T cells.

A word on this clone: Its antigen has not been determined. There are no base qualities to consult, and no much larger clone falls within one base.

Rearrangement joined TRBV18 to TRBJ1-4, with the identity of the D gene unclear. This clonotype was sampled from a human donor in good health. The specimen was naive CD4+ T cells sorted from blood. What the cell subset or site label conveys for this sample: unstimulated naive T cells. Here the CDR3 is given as CASSPPAFNEKLFF. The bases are TGTGCCAGCTCACCCCCAGCCTTTAATGAAAAACTGTTTTTT.